The 5 T cell receptor beta chains reported below all come from one sample, sequenced in a study of blood T cell repertoires in COVID-19. Clones were read by immunoSEQ multiplex PCR, and TCRdb kept only the in-frame ones, dropping some. This sample has some 48,000 clones, with more than 75% found just once. Sequencing was performed on PBMCs or T cells enriched from blood (not recorded which). These receptors were obtained from a woman aged 50 to 60 with acute COVID-19.

The table lists this clone with a count of one. This sequence joins TRBV28 and TRBJ2-7; 7 bases fit TRBD1. V dropped 4 bases and J dropped 2; count of bases not matched to a gene: 2. This CDR3 is built from 13 residues. In germline, CDR1 is MDHEN, CDR2 SYDVKM. CDR3 in amino acids: CASSWDSTYEQYF. CDR3 nucleotide sequence: TGTGCCAGCAGTTGGGACAGCACCTACGAGCAGTACTTC.

The chain is built from TRBV7-3 and TRBJ2-6, with D possibly being TRBD1 (6 bases). This CDR3 has 13 residues. Germline V CDR1 and CDR2: SGHTA, FQGTGA. Trimming cost V 6 bases and J 12 bases, with 15 bases left between them. This chain's CDR3 is CASSLQGSSVLTF. The DNA for the CDR3 is TGTGCCAGCAGTTTACAGGGCTCGAGCGTCCTGACTTTC.

The rearrangement uses TRBV4-1 and TRBJ1-6; D might be TRBD1 (5 bases). Trimming took off 4 bases at V and 10 bases at J, with 14 bases between the two ends. Germline V gene data show CDR1 as MGHRA and CDR2 as YSYEKL. This CDR3 region has 14 residues. The DNA for the CDR3 is TGCGCCAGCAGCCCCCGTCAGGGCACGTCACCCCTCCACTTT. This encodes CASSPRQGTSPLHF.

The V and J genes are TRBV7-3 and TRBJ2-5; 9 bases align to TRBD2. Germline trimming cut 5 bases from V and 5 bases from J; bases unmatched to any gene: 9. CDR1 and CDR2 from the germline V gene are SGHTA and FQGTGA. The CDR3 length is 15 residues. The CDR3 coding sequence is TGTGCCAGCAGCCCCCTAGGGGCGGGGGGGGAGACCCAGTACTTC. Its protein product is CASSPLGAGGETQYF.

The V call is TRBV2, the J call TRBJ1-2, with D possibly matching TRBD1 (6 bases). Germline V gene sequence: CDR1 SNHLY, CDR2 FYNNEI. The CDR3 has 14 amino acids. V lost 6 bases and J 4 bases, leaving 15 bases between the germline ends. The CDR3, as DNA: TGTGCCAGCAGGGAGGGGGGGATAGTCTATGGCTACACCTTC. It codes for CASREGGIVYGYTF.